The rows below give T cell receptor beta chains drawn from one sample of a study of blood T cells in healthy people across ages. TCRdb re-derived calls from the 5' RACE reads in MiXCR, one entry per CDR3 protein. The data show approximately 1.5 million distinct CDR3 sequences, 34% seen once. Source material: blood. These receptors came from a woman in her 30s in good health. Both conserved end residues are trimmed from each CDR3. Clone size is not always given. Where it is, it says once, few, many or a class for expanded clones.

>TRBV12-3/TRBV12-4|few|TRBJ2-1
ASSSRAVEQF
>TRBV3-1|NA|TRBJ1-6
ASSQALTGTGTSPLH
>TRBV6-1|NA|TRBJ2-5
ASSEQWTPGETQY
>TRBV10-3|NA|TRBJ2-5
AISGGSGRITGETQY
>TRBV4-1|NA|TRBJ2-7
ASSQAGPTYEQY
>TRBV10-3|many|TRBJ2-1
AISATSRGNEQF
>TRBV6-2/TRBV6-3|NA|TRBJ2-7
ASSRTPSGGAGEQY
>TRBV9|NA|TRBJ2-7
ASSANRGFPYEQY
>TRBV5-1|NA|TRBJ1-5
ASGLGGDQPQH
>TRBV6-2/TRBV6-3|few|TRBJ2-4
ASTDLNIQY
>TRBV29-1|many|TRBJ2-7
SAVGNYEQY
>TRBV5-1|NA|TRBJ2-5
ASSLHRDVGGETQY
>TRBV18|NA|TRBJ2-7
ASSPFGLAGGPGYEQY
>TRBV11-2|NA|TRBJ2-3
ASSLGVWSGRASDTQY
>TRBV29-1|many|TRBJ2-5
SVGTGLETQY
>TRBV6-5|NA|TRBJ2-7
ASSYLGGREQY
>TRBV4-1|NA|TRBJ2-1
ASSQDLSGSSYEQF
>TRBV15|few|TRBJ2-1
ATSRGLAGDNEQF
>TRBV6-1|few|TRBJ2-3
ASRAPRGTDTQY
>TRBV10-3|NA|TRBJ2-1
AISEPLGVVLRNEQF
>TRBV27|once|TRBJ2-7
ASSRPRQGISEQY
>TRBV6-5|NA|TRBJ2-1
ASSSMARDNEQF
>TRBV2|NA|TRBJ2-3
AREQLAGNIDTQY
>TRBV4-1|few|TRBJ2-3
ASSQDQAGVGTQY
>TRBV9|few|TRBJ2-1
ASSQGLAGEQF
>TRBV7-9|few|TRBJ2-3
ASYFGARADTQY
>TRBV20-1|few|TRBJ1-5
SARGGQGGNQPQH
>TRBV11-2|NA|TRBJ2-3
ASSPEGTRTLSQY
>TRBV7-9|few|TRBJ1-2
AYRGGFSIWGYT
>TRBV6-1|NA|TRBJ2-7
ASRQKRQVPYEQY
>TRBV5-1|few|TRBJ2-5
ASSDSLDPLPY
>TRBV5-1|NA|TRBJ1-2
ASRTVGYGHT
>TRBV20-1|NA|TRBJ1-2
SASIEGGVRNYGYT
>TRBV4-2|NA|TRBJ2-6
ASSPGAVSGANVLT
>TRBV4-1|NA|TRBJ2-3
ASSQAGGGARLSDTQY
>TRBV5-1|few|TRBJ1-2
ASSLISGTADGYT
>TRBV5-1|NA|TRBJ1-1
ASSRGQTLNTEAF
>TRBV5-1|NA|TRBJ2-2
ASQGTGNTGELF
>TRBV20-1|NA|TRBJ2-7
SLLAGGLTYEQY
>TRBV11-2|NA|TRBJ1-5
ASSLLPGGGNQPQH
>TRBV20-1|NA|TRBJ2-7
SALGRLAGGTSSYEQY
>TRBV4-1|few|TRBJ1-4
ASRQLRGVPATNEKLF
>TRBV12-3/TRBV12-4|few|TRBJ2-3
ASSPRDKYTDTQY
>TRBV5-1|few|TRBJ2-3
ASREGASDTQY
>TRBV10-3|NA|TRBJ2-1
AISDVILLGNEQF
>TRBV10-3|NA|TRBJ2-1
AMGTSGEVRQF
>TRBV7-2|many|TRBJ2-1
ASSFLAGDVGEQF
>TRBV11-2|NA|TRBJ2-3
ASSLLKAGGPSTDTQY
>TRBV5-1|few|TRBJ2-3
ASSFAGSLTDTQY
>TRBV6-1|few|TRBJ1-2
ASSEILVDSNYGYT